The TCR beta chain under discussion was sequenced for a study of blood T cell repertoires in COVID-19. Study background: COVID-19 samples, acute and convalescent, were from the United States, Italy and Spain. PBMCs, B-cell-depleted T cells, or T cells provided the cDNA or gDNA that made up the material.

Original data processing: The authors estimated nucleated cell counts from reference gene primer amplification. Libraries were prepared by immunoSEQ multiplex PCR; TCRdb keeps only in-frame clonotypes and omits some of them. V, J and clone size are taken as reported in that table, and D and trimming were inferred from the DNA itself. The data show approximately 25,000 clones, 87% seen once. Trimming left V 5 bases short and J 1 base short, with 11 bases between. The CDR3 sequence is 14 residues long. Germline CDR1 and CDR2: LNHNV and YYDKDF (reference sequence). The TCR was taken from a man aged 50 to 60 with active COVID-19. This sequence joins TRBV15 and TRBJ1-1; D call uncertain. The sequencing input was peripheral blood. The CDR3 coding sequence is TGTGCCACCAGCCGCCAGGCTTGGAACACTGAAGCTTTCTTT. Its protein is CATSRQAWNTEAFF. Based on the CDR3 plus reference TRBV15 and TRBJ1-1, the full variable domain is DAMVIQNPRYQVTQFGKPVTLSCSQTLNHNVMYWYQQKSSQAPKLLFHYYDKDFNNEADTPDNFQSRRPNTSFCFLDIRSPGLGDTAMYLCATSRQAWNTEAFFGQGTRLTVV.